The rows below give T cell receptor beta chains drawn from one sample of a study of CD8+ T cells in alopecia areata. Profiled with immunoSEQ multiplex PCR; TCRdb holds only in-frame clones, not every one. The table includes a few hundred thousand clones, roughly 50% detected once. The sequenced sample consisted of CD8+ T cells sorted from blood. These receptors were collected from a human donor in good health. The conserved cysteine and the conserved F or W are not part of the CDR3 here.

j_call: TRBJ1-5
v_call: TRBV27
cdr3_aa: ASSSGELTGGGDQPQH

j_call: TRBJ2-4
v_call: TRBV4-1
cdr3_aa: ASSPPGQGNIQY

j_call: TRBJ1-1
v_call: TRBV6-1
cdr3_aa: ASSGTTEAF

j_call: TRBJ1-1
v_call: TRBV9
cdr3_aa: ASSDGTGNMNTEAF

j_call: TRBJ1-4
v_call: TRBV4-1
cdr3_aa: ASSQDLGQGYEKLF

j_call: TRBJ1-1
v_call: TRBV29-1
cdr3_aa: SVAEHTEAF

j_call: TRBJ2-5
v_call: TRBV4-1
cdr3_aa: ASSHTSGVQETQY

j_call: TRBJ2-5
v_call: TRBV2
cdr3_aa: ASSDPGGKETQY

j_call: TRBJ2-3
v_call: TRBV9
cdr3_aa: ASSVAKSTDTQY

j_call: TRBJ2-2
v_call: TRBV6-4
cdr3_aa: ASSLQGTGELF

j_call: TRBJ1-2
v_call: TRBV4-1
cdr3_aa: ASSQAQGTYGYT

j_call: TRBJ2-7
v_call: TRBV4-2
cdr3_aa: ASSQDARQSYEQY

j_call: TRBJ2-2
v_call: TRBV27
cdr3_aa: ASSWADKYTGELF

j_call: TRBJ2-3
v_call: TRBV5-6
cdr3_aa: ASSGTGESTDTQY

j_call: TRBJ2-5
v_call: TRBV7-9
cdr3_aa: ASSLGGQLQETQY

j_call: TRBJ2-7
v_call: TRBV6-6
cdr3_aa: ASSYPGQGEQY

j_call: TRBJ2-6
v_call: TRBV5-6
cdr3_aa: ASSAGTASGANVLT

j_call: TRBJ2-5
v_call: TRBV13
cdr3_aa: ASSPRGHFQETQY

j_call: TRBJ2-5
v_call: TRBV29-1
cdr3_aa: SLQGNQETQY

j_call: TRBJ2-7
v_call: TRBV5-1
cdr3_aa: ASSMTGSRYEQY

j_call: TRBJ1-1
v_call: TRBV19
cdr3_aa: ASSIDSSVNTEAF

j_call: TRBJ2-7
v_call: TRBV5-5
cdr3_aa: ASSQDRTVYEQY

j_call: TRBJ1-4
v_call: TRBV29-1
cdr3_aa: SAQGTGREKLF

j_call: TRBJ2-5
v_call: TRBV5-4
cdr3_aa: ASSTPGTSSPGPQY

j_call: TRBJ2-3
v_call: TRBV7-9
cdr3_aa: ASSTSPRQADTQY

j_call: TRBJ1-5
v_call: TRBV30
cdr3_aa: AWSPGQDSNQPQH

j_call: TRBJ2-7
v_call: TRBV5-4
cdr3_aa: ASSLGMGPPEQY

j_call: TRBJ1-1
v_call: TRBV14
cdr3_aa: ASSQVGGGTEAF

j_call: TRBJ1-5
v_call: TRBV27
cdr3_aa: ASSLSRDQPQH

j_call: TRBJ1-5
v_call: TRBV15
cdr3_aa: ATSSGRTGGGNQPQH

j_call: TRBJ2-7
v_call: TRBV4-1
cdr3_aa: ASSPPGLALYEQY

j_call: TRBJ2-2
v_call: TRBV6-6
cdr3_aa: ATWGLTTGELF

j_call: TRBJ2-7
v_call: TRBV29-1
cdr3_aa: SVRPGLTYEQY

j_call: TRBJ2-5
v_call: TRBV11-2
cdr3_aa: ASSPTGGKGETQY

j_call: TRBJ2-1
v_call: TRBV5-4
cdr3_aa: ATLGGTPNEQF

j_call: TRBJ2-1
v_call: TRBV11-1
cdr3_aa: ASSPGGSSYNEQF

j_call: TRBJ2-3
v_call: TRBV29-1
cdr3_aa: SVEVRALQGTDTQY

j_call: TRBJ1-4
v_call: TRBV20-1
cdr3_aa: KDRVDEKLF

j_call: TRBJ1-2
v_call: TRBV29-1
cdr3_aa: SVPDEGRGYGYT

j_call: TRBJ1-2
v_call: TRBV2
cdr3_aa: ASSDLGTGVSYGYT

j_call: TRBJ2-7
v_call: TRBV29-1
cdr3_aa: SVGAEAWEQY

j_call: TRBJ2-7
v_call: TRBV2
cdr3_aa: ASSEALQASAGEQY

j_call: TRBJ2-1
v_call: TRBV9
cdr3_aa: ASSVGLAGGYEQF

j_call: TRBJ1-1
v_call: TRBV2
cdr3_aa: ASQYQGLGAF

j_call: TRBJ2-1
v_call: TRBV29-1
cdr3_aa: SGVDGTYNEQF

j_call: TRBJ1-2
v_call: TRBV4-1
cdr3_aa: ASSQERGSYGYT

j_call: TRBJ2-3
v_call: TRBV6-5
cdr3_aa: ASSSPRGDTQY

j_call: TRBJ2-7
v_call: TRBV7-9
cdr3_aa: ASSPLAGASYEQY

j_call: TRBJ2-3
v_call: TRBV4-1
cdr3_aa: ASSQGISGGGGDTQY

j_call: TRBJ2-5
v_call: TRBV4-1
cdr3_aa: ASSQRLAGQETQY

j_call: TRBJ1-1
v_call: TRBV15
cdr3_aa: ATSREPGDTEAF